This T cell receptor (beta chain) is from a study of naive and memory T cell subsets (dated by TCRdb to 2016 to 2017). Background on the whole study: According to the figure summarizing the samples, there were around ten blood donors, 7 tuberculin skin test biopsies and 3 saline control biopsies. Usually PCR2 was run as a SYBR Green qPCR and stopped at a set threshold, although low-input samples could use end-point PCR (roughly 6 cycles) instead. The paper as a whole reports these results and caveats: The potential sensitivity of the RNA-based method to TCR transcript changes with T cell activation and differentiation was acknowledged.

This clonotype showed up many times. Its antigen remains undetermined. Base qualities are not provided; no much larger clone lies one nucleotide away. A robust, sensitive protocol for the amplification, sequencing and analysis of TCRs was described in the study, in which 3' ligation of a UMI-containing oligonucleotide to TCR cDNA was used. Whole blood analysis involved drawing about 2.3 ml of peripheral blood from adult healthy volunteers into Tempus tubes and then extracting RNA following the manufacturer's instructions. Total RNA was treated with RQ1 DNase, without cell sorting, prior to reverse transcription, with an input of about 1 to 1000 ng being targeted. Libraries were prepared from skin biopsies and whole blood so that pipeline robustness could be tested in samples in which T cells form a minority population. For CDR1 and CDR2, the germline V gene lists SNHLY and FYNNEI. Trimming takes 6 bases from V and 3 bases from J, and the germline ends sit 10 bases apart. The CDR3 sequence holds 13 residues, the cysteine and phenylalanine included. The entry retains the CDR3 DNA only, 39 bases that are in frame from base 1.

Receptors were amplified or captured by 5' RACE. The ligated cDNA was amplified in four rounds of PCR with nested alpha and beta constant region primers together with the SP2 primer. For the blood and skin samples, reverse transcription of TCR RNA was done with SuperScript IV along with alpha and beta constant region primers. An oligonucleotide carrying the Illumina SP2 primer and a UMI was ligated to the 3' end of the cDNA by means of T4 RNA ligase 1. The 12-nucleotide UMI consisted of two random hexamers with an eight-base spacer between the hexamers to prevent hairpin formation. From the second PCR onward, TCR alpha and beta chain libraries were processed separately and dual indexed for multiplexing. After pooling, the indexed libraries were analyzed by capillary electrophoresis and sequenced on either an Illumina MiSeq or NextSeq. Libraries were spiked with PhiX DNA at roughly 5-7% so that base diversity was increased and cluster recognition was improved. As for the original processing: Demultiplexor pulled UMIs out of read 2, joined the UMIs with the TCR sequence from read 1, and separated reads according to sample indices. V and J genes and V-J junctions were identified by Decombinator, and each TCR was assigned a five-part identifier that included V and J deletions. Collapsinator used UMIs to correct sequencing errors and PCR amplification heterogeneity, yielding UMI-based abundance per TCR. CDR3Translator turned identifiers into nucleotide sequence, translated the nucleotide sequence into amino acids, and pulled out CDR3 regions based on terminal motifs. Error-corrected counts of alpha and beta TCRs from blood and skin were compared after being normalized to the amount of input RNA. TCRdb's own reprocessing of the public reads used fastp at Q25 and MiXCR and kept productive beta chains. Entries that share a CDR3 protein sequence are merged under the most common genes and DNA. The V and J calls and clone size come from TCRdb's table, not from the authors' own analysis. In this sample the table shows roughly 60,000 distinct CDR3 sequences, over 7% of which occur a single time. About a tenth of the sample lies in the top ten.

The rearranged segments are TRBV2 and TRBJ2-3; a confident D gene designation cannot be given. The TCR comes from a male donor in good health. The DNA sequence is as follows: TGTGCCAGCAGACGTTTAAGGACAGATACGCAGTATTTT. This yields the protein CASRRLRTDTQYF.